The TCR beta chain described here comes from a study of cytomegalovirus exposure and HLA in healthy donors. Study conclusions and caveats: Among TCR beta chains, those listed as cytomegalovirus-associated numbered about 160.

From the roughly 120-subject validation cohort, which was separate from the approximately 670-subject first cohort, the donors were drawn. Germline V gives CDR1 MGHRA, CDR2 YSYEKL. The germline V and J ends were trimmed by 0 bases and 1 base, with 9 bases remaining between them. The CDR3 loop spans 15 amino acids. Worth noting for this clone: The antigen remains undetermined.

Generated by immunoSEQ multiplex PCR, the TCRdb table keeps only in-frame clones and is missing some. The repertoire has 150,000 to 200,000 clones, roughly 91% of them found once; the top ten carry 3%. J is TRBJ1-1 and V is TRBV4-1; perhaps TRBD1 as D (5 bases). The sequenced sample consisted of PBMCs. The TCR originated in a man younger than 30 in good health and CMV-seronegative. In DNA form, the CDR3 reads TGCGCCAGCAGCCAAGAGGGGGGTCAGAACACTGAAGCTTTCTTT. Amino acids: CASSQEGGQNTEAFF.